These 10 T cell receptor beta chains originate from one sample sequenced in a study of shared clonotypes between healthy human individuals. CD8 cells classed as naive were CD45RO-negative and positively selected for CCR7, excluding terminally differentiated effector memory CD45RA+ cells. Profiled with immunoSEQ multiplex PCR; TCRdb holds only in-frame clones, not every one. The sample includes roughly 1,800,000 clones, over 85% of them seen just once. Sequencing used naive CD8+ T cells sorted from blood. These receptors came from a man between 18 and 35 years old in good health.

Points on this clone: Other DNA sequences from this sample encode an identical CDR3 as well. The rearrangement links TRBV7-9 to TRBJ2-7; D is unclear. The CDR3 has 14 residues. Germline lookup yields CDR1 SEHNR and CDR2 FQNEAQ (reference sequence). V lost 1 base, J lost 4 bases, and 11 bases lay in between. CDR3 coding DNA: TGTGCCAGCAGCTTAGGTGGTCAGGAGTACGAGCAGTACTTC. Amino acids: CASSLGGQEYEQYF.

A word on this clone: The sample contains more than one DNA sequence encoding this CDR3. The chain is built from TRBV7-9 and TRBJ2-2, with TRBD1 identical over 7 bases. CDR3 length equals 15 residues. V lost 3 bases, J lost 2 bases, and 3 bases stayed unmatched. In germline, CDR1 is SEHNR, CDR2 FQNEAQ (reference sequence). The CDR3 is CASSLRTGNTGELFF. CDR3 nucleotides: TGTGCCAGCAGCTTGCGGACAGGCAACACCGGGGAGCTGTTTTTT.

The chain combines TRBV5-1 with TRBJ2-5; 7 nucleotides match TRBD1. CDR1 is SGHRS and CDR2 is YFSETQ in the germline V gene. CDR3 size: 14 residues. V dropped 2 bases and J dropped 3; count of bases not matched to a gene: 4. The DNA of the CDR3 is TGCGCCAGCAGCTTACAGGGGTGGGAAGAGACCCAGTACTTC. It specifies CASSLQGWEETQYF.

This chain joins TRBV2 and TRBJ2-3; TRBD2 matches 7 bases. Germline V gene sequence: CDR1 SNHLY, CDR2 FYNNEI. V dropped 6 bases and J dropped 2; count of bases not matched to a gene: 5. CDR3 size: 14 residues. CDR3 in DNA: TGTGCCAGCAGCGAGACTAGCATCACAGATACGCAGTATTTT. This encodes CASSETSITDTQYF.

J is TRBJ1-1 and V is TRBV13; 8 bases agree with TRBD1. The ends lost 0 bases at V and 8 bases at J; junction bases unmatched: 2. The CDR3 extends over 13 amino acids. From germline, CDR1 is PRHDT and CDR2 FYEKMQ (reference sequence). The CDR3: CASSLGDREEAFF. CDR3 nucleotides: TGTGCCAGCAGCTTAGGGGACAGGGAGGAAGCTTTCTTT.

This rearrangement joins TRBV5-1 to TRBJ2-7; the match to TRBD1 covers 7 bases. The germline V gene has CDR1 SGHRS and CDR2 YFSETQ. The CDR3 spans 13 residues. V shed 0 bases, J shed 5 bases, and the junction held 2 bases outside the gene matches. The CDR3 loop reads CASSLDRGDEQYF. As DNA, the CDR3 is TGCGCCAGCAGCTTGGACAGGGGTGACGAGCAGTACTTC.

This chain joins TRBV7-9 and TRBJ2-2, with D perhaps matching TRBD1 (5 bases). The CDR3 runs 15 residues. Germline V CDR1 and CDR2: SEHNR, FQNEAQ (reference sequence). Trimming took off 1 base at V and 6 bases at J, with 12 bases between the two ends. The CDR3 coding sequence is TGTGCCAGCAGCTTAGGGCAGGGCACAGCCGGGGAGCTGTTTTTT. It is translated as CASSLGQGTAGELFF.

The chain is built from TRBV6-1 and TRBJ2-7; D perhaps matches TRBD2 (6 bases). The CDR3 has 16 amino acids. Trimming took 3 bases from V and 3 from J, leaving 18 bases between them. Germline lookup yields CDR1 MNHNS and CDR2 SASEGT. DNA of the CDR3: TGTGCCAGCAGTGAGACTAGTATGGGGGTGAGCTACGAGCAGTACTTC. The encoded protein is CASSETSMGVSYEQYF.

The J gene is TRBJ2-7, the V gene TRBV5-4; the D gene is possibly TRBD2 (5 bases). Trimming took off 1 base at V and 2 bases at J, with 10 bases between the two ends. This CDR3 spans 14 amino acids. Germline V gene lookup returns CDR1 SGHNT and CDR2 YYREEE (reference sequence). The CDR3 DNA reads TGTGCCAGCAGCTTGCGGACTTATCCCTACGAGCAGTACTTC. Translating gives CASSLRTYPYEQYF.

To note about this clone: In the same sample, other DNA sequences code for this CDR3. The chain uses TRBV27 and TRBJ1-5; the D gene is possibly TRBD1 (5 bases). The germline V gene encodes CDR1 MNHEY and CDR2 SMNVEV (reference sequence). This CDR3 region has 14 residues. The V and J ends lost 9 bases and 1 base respectively, with 13 bases between them. In nucleotides, the CDR3 is TGTGCCAGTCGGTCCGGGGGGAGCAATCAGCCCCAGCATTTT. As protein: CASRSGGSNQPQHF.